This TCR beta chain was retrieved from a study of T cells in Graves' hyperthyroidism and ophthalmopathy. Study-wide results and limits: Stable hyperthyroidism and ophthalmopathy were separated using 13 V-J signatures. It was a median approximately 6 months before onset that the model predicted ophthalmopathy. Researchers found most expanded thyroid clonotypes above 0.001 in blood as well.

Amplification targeted TCR beta CDR3 regions from RNA transcripts. The HTBI set primed first-round TCR CDR3 RT-PCR. One entry per CDR3 protein, called by TCRdb with MiXCR from the multiplex PCR reads. Of about 500,000 distinct CDR3 sequences in the sample, about 45% are singletons; the top ten hold approximately 44%. Notes on this clonotype: Its cognate antigen is unknown.

This CDR3 is 10 amino acids long. Germline CDR1 is MDHEN and CDR2 is SYDVKM. Between the trimmed V and J ends, which lost 6 bases and 15 bases, there was a span of 9 bases. Diagnoses were established using clinical symptoms, serum thyroxine and TRAb, thyroid ultrasound and orbital computed tomography. The chain carries TRBV28 and TRBJ2-6; D assignment may be TRBD1 or TRBD2 (5 bases each). The sample was peripheral blood or thyroid tissue (not recorded which). This TCR was recovered from an adult woman with Graves' disease, either hyperthyroidism or ophthalmopathy (not recorded which). The CDR3 nucleotides read TGTGCCAGCAGAACCGGGACCCTGACTTTC. Amino acids: CASRTGTLTF.